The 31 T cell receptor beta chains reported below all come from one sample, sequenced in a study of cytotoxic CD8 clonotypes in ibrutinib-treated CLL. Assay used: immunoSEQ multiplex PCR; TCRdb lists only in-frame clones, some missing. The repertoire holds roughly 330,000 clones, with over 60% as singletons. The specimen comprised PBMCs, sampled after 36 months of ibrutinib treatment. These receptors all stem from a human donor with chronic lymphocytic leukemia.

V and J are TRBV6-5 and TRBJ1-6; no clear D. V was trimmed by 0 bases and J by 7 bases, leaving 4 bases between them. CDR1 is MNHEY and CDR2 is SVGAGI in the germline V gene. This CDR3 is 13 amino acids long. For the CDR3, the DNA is TGTGCCAGCAGTTACTCCGAAAATTCACCCCTCCACTTT. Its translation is CASSYSENSPLHF.

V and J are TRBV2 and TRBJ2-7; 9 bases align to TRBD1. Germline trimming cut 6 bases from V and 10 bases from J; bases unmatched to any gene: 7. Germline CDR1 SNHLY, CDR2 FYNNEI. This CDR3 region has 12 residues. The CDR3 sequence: CASSPGTGIQYF. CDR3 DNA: TGTGCCAGCAGCCCCGGGACAGGGATTCAGTACTTC.

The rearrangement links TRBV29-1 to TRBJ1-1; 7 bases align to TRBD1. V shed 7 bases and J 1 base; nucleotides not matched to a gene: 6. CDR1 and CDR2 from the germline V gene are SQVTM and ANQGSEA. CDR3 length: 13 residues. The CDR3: CSDGTVKNTEAFF. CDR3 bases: TGCAGCGACGGGACAGTGAAGAACACTGAAGCTTTCTTT.

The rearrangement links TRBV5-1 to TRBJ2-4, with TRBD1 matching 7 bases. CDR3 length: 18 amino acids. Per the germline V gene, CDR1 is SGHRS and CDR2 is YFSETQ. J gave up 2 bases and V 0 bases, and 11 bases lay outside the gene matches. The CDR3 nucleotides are TGCGCCAGCAGCTTGGGCCTGAGACAGGGATGGTCCAAAAACATTCAGTACTTC. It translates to CASSLGLRQGWSKNIQYF.

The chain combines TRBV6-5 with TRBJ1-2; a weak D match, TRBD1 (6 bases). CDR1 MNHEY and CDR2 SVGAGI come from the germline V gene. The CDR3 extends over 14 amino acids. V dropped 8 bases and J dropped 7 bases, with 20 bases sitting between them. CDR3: CASGEGGTWSGYTF. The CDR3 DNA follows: TGTGCCAGCGGGGAGGGGGGCACGTGGAGTGGCTACACCTTC.

CDR3 loop: CASSLLRGRDTQYF. The CDR3 region has the DNA TGTGCCAGCAGCTTGCTCCGCGGGCGGGATACGCAGTATTTT. The V gene is TRBV7-6, the J gene TRBJ2-3, with D tentatively TRBD2 (5 bases). The germline CDR1 and CDR2 sequences are SGHVS and FNYEAQ. The V and J ends lost 3 bases and 6 bases respectively, with 13 bases between them. CDR3 length: 14 residues. Complete variable domain (other parts from reference TRBV7-6 and TRBJ2-3): GAGVSQSPRYKVTKRGQDVALRCDPISGHVSLYWYRQALGQGPEFLTYFNYEAQQDKSGLPNDRFSAERPEGSISTLTIQRTEQRDSAMYRCASSLLRGRDTQYFGPGTRLTVL.

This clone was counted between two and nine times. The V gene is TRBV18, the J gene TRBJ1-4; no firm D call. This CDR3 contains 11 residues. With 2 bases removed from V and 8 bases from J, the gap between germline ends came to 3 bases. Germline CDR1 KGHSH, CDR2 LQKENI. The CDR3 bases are TGTGCCAGCTCACCAGGGGAAAAACTGTTTTTT. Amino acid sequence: CASSPGEKLFF.

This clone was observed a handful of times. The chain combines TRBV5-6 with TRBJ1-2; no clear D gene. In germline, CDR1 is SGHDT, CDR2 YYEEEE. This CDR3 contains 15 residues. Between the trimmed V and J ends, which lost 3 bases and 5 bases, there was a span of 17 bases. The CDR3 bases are TGTGCCAGCAGCTCCAGGCTCCCTTTACGGTATGGCTACACCTTC. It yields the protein CASSSRLPLRYGYTF.

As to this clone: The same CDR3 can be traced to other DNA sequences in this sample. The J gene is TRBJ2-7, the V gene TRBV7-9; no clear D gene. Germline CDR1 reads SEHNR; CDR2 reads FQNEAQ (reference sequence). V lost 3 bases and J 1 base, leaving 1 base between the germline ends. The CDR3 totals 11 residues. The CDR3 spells CASSFSYEQYF. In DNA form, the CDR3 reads TGTGCCAGCAGCTTTTCCTACGAGCAGTACTTC.

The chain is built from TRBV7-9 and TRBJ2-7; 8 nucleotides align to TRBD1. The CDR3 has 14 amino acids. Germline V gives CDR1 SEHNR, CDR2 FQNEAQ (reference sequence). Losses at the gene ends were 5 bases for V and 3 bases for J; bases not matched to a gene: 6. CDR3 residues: CASSPRQGNYEQYF. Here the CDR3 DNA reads TGTGCCAGCAGCCCAAGACAGGGGAACTACGAGCAGTACTTC. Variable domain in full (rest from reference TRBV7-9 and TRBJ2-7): DTGVSQNPRHKITKRGQNVTFRCDPISEHNRLYWYRQTLGQGPEFLTYFQNEAQLEKSRLLSDRFSAERPKGSFSTLEIQRTEQGDSAMYLCASSPRQGNYEQYFGPGTRLTVT.

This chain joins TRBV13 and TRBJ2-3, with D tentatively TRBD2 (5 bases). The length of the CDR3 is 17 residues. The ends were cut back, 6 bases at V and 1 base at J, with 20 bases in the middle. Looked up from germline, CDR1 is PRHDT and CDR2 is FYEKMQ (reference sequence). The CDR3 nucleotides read TGTGCCAGCAGTCCCGAAGGGAGCCCTTGGGGCACAGATACGCAGTATTTT. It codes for CASSPEGSPWGTDTQYF. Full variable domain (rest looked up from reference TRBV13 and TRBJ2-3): AAGVIQSPRHLIKEKRETATLKCYPIPRHDTVYWYQQGPGQDPQFLISFYEKMQSDKGSIPDRFSAQQFSDYHSELNMSSLELGDSALYFCASSPEGSPWGTDTQYFGPGTRLTVL.

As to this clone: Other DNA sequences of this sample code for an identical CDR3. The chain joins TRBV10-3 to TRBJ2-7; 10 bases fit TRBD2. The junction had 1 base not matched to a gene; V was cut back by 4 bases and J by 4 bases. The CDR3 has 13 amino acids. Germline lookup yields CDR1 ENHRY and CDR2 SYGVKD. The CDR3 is CAISASGSYEQYF. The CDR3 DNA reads TGTGCCATCAGTGCTAGCGGGAGTTACGAGCAGTACTTC.

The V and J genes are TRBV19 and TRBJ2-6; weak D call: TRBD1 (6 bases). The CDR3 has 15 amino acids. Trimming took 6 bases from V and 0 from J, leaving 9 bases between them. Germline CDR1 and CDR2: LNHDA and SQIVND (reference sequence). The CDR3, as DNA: TGTGCCAGTAGGGACAGCAACTCTGGGGCCAACGTCCTGACTTTC. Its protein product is CASRDSNSGANVLTF. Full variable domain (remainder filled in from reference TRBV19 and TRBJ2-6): DGGITQSPKYLFRKEGQNVTLSCEQNLNHDAMYWYRQDPGQGLRLIYYSQIVNDFQKGDIAEGYSVSREKKESFPLTVTSAQKNPTAFYLCASRDSNSGANVLTFGAGSRLTVL.

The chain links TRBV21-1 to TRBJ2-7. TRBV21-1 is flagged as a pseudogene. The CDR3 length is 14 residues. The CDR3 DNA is TGTGCCAGCAGCAAGTCCCGCAGCCCCTACGAGCAGTACTTC. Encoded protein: CASSKSRSPYEQYF.

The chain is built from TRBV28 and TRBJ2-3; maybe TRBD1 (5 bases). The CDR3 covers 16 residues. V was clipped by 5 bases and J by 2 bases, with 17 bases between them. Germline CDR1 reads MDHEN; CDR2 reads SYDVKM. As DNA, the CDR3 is TGTGCCAGCAGTGGGGCGGCGGAAGGGGACACAGATACGCAGTATTTT. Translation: CASSGAAEGDTDTQYF.

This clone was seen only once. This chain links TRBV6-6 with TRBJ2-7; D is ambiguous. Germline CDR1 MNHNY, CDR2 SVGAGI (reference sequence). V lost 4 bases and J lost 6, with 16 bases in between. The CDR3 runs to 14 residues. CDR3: CASSSHPRGSEQYF. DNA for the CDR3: TGTGCCAGCAGTTCTCACCCAAGAGGAAGCGAGCAGTACTTC.

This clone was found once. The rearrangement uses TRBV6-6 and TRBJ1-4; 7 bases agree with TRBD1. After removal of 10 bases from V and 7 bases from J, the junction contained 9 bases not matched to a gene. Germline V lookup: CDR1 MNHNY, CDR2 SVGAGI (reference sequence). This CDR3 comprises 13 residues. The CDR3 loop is CATRDRVREKLFF. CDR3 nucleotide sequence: TGTGCCACCCGAGACAGGGTACGTGAAAAACTGTTTTTT.

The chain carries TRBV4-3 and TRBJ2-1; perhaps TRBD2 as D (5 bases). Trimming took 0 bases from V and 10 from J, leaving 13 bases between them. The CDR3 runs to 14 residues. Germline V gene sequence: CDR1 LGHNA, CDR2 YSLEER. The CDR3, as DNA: TGCGCCAGCAGCCAAGAGCGGGCTAGCACGGAGCAGTTCTTC. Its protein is CASSQERASTEQFF.

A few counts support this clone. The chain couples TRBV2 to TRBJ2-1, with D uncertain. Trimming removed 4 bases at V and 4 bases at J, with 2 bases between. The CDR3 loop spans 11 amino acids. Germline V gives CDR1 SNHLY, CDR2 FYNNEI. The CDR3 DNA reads TGTGCCAGCAGTGTGTACAATGAGCAGTTCTTC. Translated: CASSVYNEQFF.

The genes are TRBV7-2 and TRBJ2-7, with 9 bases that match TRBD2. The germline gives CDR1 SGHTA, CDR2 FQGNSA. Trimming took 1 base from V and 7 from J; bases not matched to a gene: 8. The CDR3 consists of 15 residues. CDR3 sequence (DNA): TGTGCCAGCAGCTTAGGGGTAGCGGGAGTAGGTGAGCAGTACTTC. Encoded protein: CASSLGVAGVGEQYF.

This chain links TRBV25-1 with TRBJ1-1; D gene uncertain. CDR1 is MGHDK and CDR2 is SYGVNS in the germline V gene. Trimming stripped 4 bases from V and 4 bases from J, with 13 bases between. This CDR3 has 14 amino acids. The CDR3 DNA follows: TGTGCCAGCAGTGGCGAAGGAAGGACCACTGAAGCTTTCTTT. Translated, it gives CASSGEGRTTEAFF.

CDR3 in amino acids: CASSGGQGALYEQYF. In nucleotides, the CDR3 is TGTGCCAGCAGCGGTGGACAGGGGGCTTTGTACGAGCAGTACTTC. This chain joins TRBV5-4 and TRBJ2-7; the match to TRBD1 covers 11 bases. The V gene end was trimmed by 4 bases and the J gene end by 4 bases; junction bases not matched to a gene: 7. The germline gives CDR1 SGHNT, CDR2 YYREEE (reference sequence). This CDR3 contains 15 residues.

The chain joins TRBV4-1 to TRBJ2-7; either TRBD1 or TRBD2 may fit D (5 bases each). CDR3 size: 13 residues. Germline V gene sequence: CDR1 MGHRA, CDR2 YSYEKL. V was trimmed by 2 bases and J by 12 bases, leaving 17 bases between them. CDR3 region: CASSQQVQGVRYF. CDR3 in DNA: TGCGCCAGCAGCCAACAAGTCCAGGGAGTACGGTACTTC.

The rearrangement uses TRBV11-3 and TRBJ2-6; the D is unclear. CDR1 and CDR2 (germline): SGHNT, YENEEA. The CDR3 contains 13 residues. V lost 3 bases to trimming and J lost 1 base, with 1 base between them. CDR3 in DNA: TGTGCCAGCAGCTTTTCTGGGGCCAACGTCCTGACTTTC. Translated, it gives CASSFSGANVLTF.

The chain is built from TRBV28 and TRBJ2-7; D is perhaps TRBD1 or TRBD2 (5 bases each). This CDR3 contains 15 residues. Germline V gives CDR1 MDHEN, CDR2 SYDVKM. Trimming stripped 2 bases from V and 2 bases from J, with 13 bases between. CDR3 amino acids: CASSLPGAEAYEQYF. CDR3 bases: TGTGCCAGCAGTTTACCCGGGGCGGAGGCCTACGAGCAGTACTTC.

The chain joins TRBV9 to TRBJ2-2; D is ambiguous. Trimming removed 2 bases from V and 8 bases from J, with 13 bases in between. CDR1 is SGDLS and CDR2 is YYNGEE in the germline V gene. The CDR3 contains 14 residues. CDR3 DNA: TGTGCCAGCAGCGTTAATCCGTTACAGGGGGAGCTGTTTTTT. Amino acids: CASSVNPLQGELFF.

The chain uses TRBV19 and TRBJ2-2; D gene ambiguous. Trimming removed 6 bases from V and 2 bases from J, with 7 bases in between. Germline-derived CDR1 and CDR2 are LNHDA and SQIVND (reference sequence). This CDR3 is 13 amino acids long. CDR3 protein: CASRAENTGELFF. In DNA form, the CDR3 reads TGTGCCAGTAGGGCAGAAAACACCGGGGAGCTGTTTTTT.

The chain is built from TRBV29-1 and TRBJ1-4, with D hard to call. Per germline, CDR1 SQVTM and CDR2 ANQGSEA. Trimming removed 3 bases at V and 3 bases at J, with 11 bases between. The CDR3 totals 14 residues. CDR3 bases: TGCAGCGTTGAGGGTTTGGACGCTAATGAAAAACTGTTTTTT. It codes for CSVEGLDANEKLFF.

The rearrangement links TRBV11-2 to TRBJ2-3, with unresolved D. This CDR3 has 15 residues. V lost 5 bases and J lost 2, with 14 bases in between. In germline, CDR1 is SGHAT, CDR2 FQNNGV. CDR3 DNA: TGTGCCAGCAGCCCCATAACCGGGTCCACAGATACGCAGTATTTT. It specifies CASSPITGSTDTQYF.

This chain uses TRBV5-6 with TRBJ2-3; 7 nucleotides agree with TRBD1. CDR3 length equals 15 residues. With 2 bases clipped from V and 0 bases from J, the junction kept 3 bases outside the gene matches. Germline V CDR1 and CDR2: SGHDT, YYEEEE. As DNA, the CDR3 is TGTGCCAGCAGCTTACGGACAGGCAGCACAGATACGCAGTATTTT. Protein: CASSLRTGSTDTQYF.

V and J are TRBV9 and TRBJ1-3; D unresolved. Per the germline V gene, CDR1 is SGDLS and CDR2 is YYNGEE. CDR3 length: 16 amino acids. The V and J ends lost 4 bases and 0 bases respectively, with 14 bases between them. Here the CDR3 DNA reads TGTGCCAGCAGCCTCCTGGACGGCTCCTCTGGAAACACCATATATTTT. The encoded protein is CASSLLDGSSGNTIYF.